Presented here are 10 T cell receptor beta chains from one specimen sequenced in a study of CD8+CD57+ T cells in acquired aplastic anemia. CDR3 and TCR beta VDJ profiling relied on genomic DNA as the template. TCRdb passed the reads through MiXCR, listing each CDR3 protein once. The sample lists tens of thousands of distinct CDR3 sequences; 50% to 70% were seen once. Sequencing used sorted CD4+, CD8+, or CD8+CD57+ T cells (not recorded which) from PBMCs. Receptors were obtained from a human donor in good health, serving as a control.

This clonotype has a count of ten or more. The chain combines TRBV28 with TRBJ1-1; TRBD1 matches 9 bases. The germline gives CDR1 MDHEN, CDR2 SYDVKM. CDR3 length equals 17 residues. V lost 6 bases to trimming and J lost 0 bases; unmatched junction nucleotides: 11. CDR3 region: CASSRTGTGIMNTEAFF. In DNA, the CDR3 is TGTGCCAGCAGCCGAACAGGGACAGGGATCATGAACACTGAAGCTTTCTTT.

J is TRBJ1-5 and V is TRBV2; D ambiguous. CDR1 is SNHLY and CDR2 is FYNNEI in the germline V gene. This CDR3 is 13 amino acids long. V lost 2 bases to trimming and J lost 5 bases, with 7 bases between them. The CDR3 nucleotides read TGTGCCAGCAGTGAAAGCGCCCATCAGCCCCAGCATTTT. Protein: CASSESAHQPQHF.

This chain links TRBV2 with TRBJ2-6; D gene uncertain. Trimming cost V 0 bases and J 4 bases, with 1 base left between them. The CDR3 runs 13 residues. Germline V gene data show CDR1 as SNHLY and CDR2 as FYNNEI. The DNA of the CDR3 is TGTGCCAGCAGTGAAGCGGGGGCCAACGTCCTGACTTTC. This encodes CASSEAGANVLTF.

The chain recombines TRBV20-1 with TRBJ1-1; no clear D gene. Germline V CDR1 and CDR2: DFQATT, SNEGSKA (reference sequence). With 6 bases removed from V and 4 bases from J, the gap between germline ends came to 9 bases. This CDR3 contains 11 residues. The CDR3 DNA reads TGCAGTGCCCTCTATATCACTGAAGCTTTCTTT. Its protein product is CSALYITEAFF.

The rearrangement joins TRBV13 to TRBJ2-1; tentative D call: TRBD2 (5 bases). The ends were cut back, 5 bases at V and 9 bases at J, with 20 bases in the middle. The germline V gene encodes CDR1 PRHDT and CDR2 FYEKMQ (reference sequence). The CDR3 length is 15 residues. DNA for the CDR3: TGTGCCAGCAGCCATCTGAAGGTGACGGACTTTGAGCAGTTCTTC. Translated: CASSHLKVTDFEQFF.

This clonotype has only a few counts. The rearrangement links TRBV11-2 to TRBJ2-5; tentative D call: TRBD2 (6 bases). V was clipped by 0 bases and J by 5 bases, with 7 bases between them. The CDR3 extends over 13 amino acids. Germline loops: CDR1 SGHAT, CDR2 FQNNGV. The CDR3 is CASSLDRGETQYF. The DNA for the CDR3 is TGTGCCAGCAGCTTAGATCGGGGGGAGACCCAGTACTTC.

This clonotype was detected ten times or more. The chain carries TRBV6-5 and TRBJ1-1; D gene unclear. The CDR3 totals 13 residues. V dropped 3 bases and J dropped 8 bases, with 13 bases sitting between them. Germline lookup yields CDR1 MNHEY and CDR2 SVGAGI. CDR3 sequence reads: CASSYDLPPEAFF. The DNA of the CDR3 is TGTGCCAGCAGTTATGATCTACCGCCAGAAGCTTTCTTT.

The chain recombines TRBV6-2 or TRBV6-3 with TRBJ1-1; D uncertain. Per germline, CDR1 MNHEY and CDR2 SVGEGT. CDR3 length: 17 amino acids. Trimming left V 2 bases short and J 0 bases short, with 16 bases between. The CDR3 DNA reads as TGTGCCAGCAGTTACGACTTGGCAGACGGTATGAACACTGAAGCTTTCTTT. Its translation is CASSYDLADGMNTEAFF.

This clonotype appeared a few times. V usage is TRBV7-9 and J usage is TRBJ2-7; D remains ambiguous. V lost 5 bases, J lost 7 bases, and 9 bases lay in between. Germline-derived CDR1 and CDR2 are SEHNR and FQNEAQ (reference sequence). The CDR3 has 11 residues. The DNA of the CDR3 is TGTGCCAGCAGCGTCAATCGGGAGCAGTACTTC. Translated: CASSVNREQYF.

The chain's CDR3 is CSGGQGAMNTEAFF. CDR3 DNA sequence: TGCAGCGGAGGACAGGGGGCAATGAACACTGAAGCTTTCTTT. J is TRBJ1-1 and V is TRBV29-1; TRBD1 matches at 11 bases. CDR1 and CDR2 (germline): SQVTM, ANQGSEA. Trimming took 7 bases from V and 0 from J; bases not matched to a gene: 4. The CDR3 is made up of 14 amino acids.